These 5 T cell receptor beta chains were all obtained from the same sample, sequenced in a study of blood T cell repertoires in COVID-19. Produced via immunoSEQ multiplex PCR; TCRdb's table is partial and in-frame only. The table includes roughly 200,000 clones, 89% detected once. The source material was PBMCs or T cells enriched from blood (not recorded which). These receptors were taken from a woman in her thirties or forties with acute COVID-19.

The chain uses TRBV7-8 and TRBJ2-7; maybe TRBD1 (5 bases). This CDR3 region has 13 residues. The germline gives CDR1 SGHVS, CDR2 FQNEAQ. Trimming shortened V by 1 base and J by 6 bases, and 10 bases separated the two germline ends. The CDR3 nucleotides read TGTGCCAGCAGCTTAGTCGGCAGGGTCGAGCAGTACTTC. It yields the protein CASSLVGRVEQYF. Full variable domain (outside the CDR3, taken from reference TRBV7-8 and TRBJ2-7): GAGVSQSPRYKVAKRGQDVALRCDPISGHVSLFWYQQALGQGPEFLTYFQNEAQLDKSGLPSDRFFAERPEGSVSTLKIQRTQQEDSAVYLCASSLVGRVEQYFGPGTRLTVT.

The rearrangement uses TRBV21-1 and TRBJ2-5; TRBD1 is taken as the D call from the table, unchecked against the DNA. TRBV21-1 is a listed pseudogene. CDR3 size: 13 residues. CDR3 nucleotide sequence: TGTGCCAGCAGCAACGAGCAGGGGGAGACCCAGTACTTC. Amino acid sequence: CASSNEQGETQYF.

The gene calls are TRBV27 and TRBJ1-6; 9 bases are a match to TRBD1. Looked up from germline, CDR1 is MNHEY and CDR2 is SMNVEV (reference sequence). The junction had 6 bases not matched to a gene; V was cut back by 4 bases and J by 8 bases. The CDR3 spans 15 residues. The CDR3 reads CASSWTGAPYSPLHF. The DNA for the CDR3 is TGTGCCAGCAGTTGGACAGGGGCTCCTTATTCACCCCTCCACTTT.

The chain combines TRBV19 with TRBJ2-4; D not certain. Between the trimmed V and J ends, which lost 3 bases and 4 bases, there was a span of 19 bases. Germline V gene lookup returns CDR1 LNHDA and CDR2 SQIVND (reference sequence). CDR3 length: 17 residues. Here the CDR3 DNA reads TGTGCCAGTAGTATTTCTGCTCAGGCAGGCCTAAAAAACATTCAGTACTTC. Encoded protein: CASSISAQAGLKNIQYF.

Worth noting for this clone: At one of its ends the junction is not consistent with the germline gene, which may arise from a read error. V is TRBV19 and J is TRBJ1-5; possible D gene TRBD1, 6 bases. The germline V gene has CDR1 LNHDA and CDR2 SQIVND (reference sequence). The CDR3 totals 14 residues. CDR3 sequence: CASSIAGAGQPQHF. The CDR3 bases are TGTGCCAGCAGTATTGCGGGGGCAGGGCAGCCCCAGCATTTT.